Sequencing of this T cell receptor (beta chain) was carried out in a study of identical twins (dated by TCRdb to about 2016). At the level of the whole study: To test whether fetal clonotypes persist, this study deep-sequenced TCR alpha and beta repertoires from monozygotic twins, from unrelated adults of various ages, and from cord blood. Replicate twin experiments were performed at different times using different library preparation protocols to rule out contamination. On the study overall, not on this receptor specifically: The excess sharing between twins in beta out-of-frame sequences was weaker because fewer shared sequences reduced the signal-to-noise ratio. Because the same donors could not be followed over many years, conclusions were based on cross-sectional statistical analysis. Compared with coincidental sharing between unrelated individuals, out-of-frame TCR alpha sequences shared between twins showed an excess of sequences with low generation probability. Out-of-frame TCR alpha sharing in monozygotic twins was systematically underestimated by recombination models, whereas sharing between unrelated individuals was in agreement with the recombination models. Invariant T cells such as MAIT and iNKT could partly confound zero-insertion analyses, although diverse VJ usage argued against such confounding for most clonotypes. Fewer insertions were carried by abundant cord blood beta clonotypes; a weaker similar trend was observed in young adult naive repertoires, while no such trend was observed in memory repertoires.

The germline V gene (reference sequence) provides CDR1 MNHEY and CDR2 SMNVEV. There are 15 amino acids in the CDR3, from cysteine to phenylalanine inclusive. Of all the DNA, just the CDR3 is kept, 45 bases in frame from base 1. V is reduced by 4 bases and J by 2 bases, leaving a spacing of 12 bases between them. To prepare the library, 5' RACE was applied. Sequencing relied on an Illumina HiSeq 2000. Template switching added a universal primer binding site, and the final cDNA carried a unique molecular identifier that allowed TCR cDNA molecules to be counted accurately. Specific primers in the conserved constant-segment region were used to synthesize first-strand cDNA for TCR alpha and beta chains. To control for contamination, every cDNA library carried two barcodes: a SMART-Mk sample barcode plus Illumina barcodes. TruSeq adapter sequences and Illumina sample barcodes were added in two successive PCR steps. The TCR alpha and beta cDNA libraries were sequenced on the Illumina HiSeq platform using custom primers. On the study's bioinformatics: MiGEC processed the raw reads to extract unique molecular identifiers, while MiXCR was used to determine the CDR3 positions. Recombination models were inferred per individual with the repgenHMM and IGoR tools using an EM algorithm. Shared clonotype analysis was performed with the tcR package in R, normalizing sharing by the product of cloneset sizes. To study raw recombination without the effects of thymic and clonal selection, out-of-frame nonproductive sequences were analyzed. TCRdb reran the public reads through fastp at Q25 and MiXCR, keeping productive beta chains. Entries that share a CDR3 protein sequence are merged under the most common genes and DNA. TCRdb's processing, not the study's, gives the V and J calls here. The sample profile shows some 660,000 distinct CDR3 sequences; less than 10% of them were found once. The ten top clones hold around 0.98% of the sample.

There are a few counts of this clonotype. Its antigen specificity is not known. Qualities for individual bases were not recorded, and no much larger clone is one base off. Only healthy Caucasian donors were included. The twin cohort consisted of three pairs of female monozygotic twins, all aged about 18 to 29 years. The RNA used for TCR libraries was isolated from peripheral blood mononuclear cells. This sample also belongs to another study, concerning yellow fever vaccine responses in identical twins. As that second paper reports: The authors reported that the T cell response to vaccination in identical twins appeared partly convergent and partly personalized. The study precisely tracked vaccine-responding T cell clones in identical twins.

Sequencing was carried out using PBMCs. The sequence links TRBV27 to TRBJ2-1; the D gene identity is not certain. This sequence originates from a young woman in good health. The CDR3 here reads CASSSKRVPYNEQFF. The sequence in DNA is TGTGCCAGCAGTTCAAAGCGAGTGCCCTACAATGAGCAGTTCTTC.